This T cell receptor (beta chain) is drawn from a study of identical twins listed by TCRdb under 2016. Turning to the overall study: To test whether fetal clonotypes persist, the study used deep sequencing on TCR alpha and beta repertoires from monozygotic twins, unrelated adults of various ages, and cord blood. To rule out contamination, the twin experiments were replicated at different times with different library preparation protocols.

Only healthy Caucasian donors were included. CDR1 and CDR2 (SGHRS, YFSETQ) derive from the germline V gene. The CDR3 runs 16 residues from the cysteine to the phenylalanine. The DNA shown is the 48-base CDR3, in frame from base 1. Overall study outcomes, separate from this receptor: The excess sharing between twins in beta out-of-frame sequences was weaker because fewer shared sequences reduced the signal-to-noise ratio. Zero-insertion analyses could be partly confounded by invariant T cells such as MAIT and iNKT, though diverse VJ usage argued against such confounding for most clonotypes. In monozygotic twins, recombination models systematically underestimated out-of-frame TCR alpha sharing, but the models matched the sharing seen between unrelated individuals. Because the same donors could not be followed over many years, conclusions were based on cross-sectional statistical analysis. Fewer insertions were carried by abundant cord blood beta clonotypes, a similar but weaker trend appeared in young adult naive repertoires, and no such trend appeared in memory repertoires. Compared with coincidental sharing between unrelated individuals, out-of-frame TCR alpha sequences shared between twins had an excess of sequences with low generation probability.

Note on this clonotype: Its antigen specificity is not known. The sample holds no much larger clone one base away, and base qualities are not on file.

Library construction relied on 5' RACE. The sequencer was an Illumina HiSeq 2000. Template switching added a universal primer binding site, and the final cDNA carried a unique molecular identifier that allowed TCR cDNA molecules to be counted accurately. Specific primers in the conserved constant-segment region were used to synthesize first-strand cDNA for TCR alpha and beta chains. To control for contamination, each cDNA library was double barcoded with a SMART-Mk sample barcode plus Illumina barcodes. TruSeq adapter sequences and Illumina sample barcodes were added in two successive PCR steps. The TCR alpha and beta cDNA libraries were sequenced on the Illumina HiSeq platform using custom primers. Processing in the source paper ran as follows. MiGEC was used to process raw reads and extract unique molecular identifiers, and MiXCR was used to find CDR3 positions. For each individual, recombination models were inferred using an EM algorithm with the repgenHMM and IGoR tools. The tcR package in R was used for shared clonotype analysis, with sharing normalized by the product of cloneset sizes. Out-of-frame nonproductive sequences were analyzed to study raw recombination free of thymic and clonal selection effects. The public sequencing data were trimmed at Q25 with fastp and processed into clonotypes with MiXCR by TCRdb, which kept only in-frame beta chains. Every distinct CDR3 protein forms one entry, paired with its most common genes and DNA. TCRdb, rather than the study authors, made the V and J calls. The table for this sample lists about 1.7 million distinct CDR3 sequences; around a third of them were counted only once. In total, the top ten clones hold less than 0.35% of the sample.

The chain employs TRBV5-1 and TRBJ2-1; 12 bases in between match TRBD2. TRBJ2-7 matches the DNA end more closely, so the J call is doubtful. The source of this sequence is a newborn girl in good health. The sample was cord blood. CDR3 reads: CASSPQGTSGHNEQYF. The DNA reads TGCGCCAGCAGCCCCCAGGGGACTAGCGGGCACAATGAGCAGTACTTC.